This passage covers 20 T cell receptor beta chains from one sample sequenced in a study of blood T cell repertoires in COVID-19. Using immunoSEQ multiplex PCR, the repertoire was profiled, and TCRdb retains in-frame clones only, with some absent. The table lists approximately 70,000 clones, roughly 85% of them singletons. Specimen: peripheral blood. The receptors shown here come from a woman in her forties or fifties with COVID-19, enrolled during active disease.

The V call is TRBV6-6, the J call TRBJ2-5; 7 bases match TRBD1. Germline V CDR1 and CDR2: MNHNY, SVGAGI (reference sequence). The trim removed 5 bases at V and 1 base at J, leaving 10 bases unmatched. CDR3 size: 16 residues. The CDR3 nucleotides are TGTGCCAGCAGTCGAGTCGGGACAGCTCGCCAAGAGACCCAGTACTTC. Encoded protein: CASSRVGTARQETQYF.

The CDR3 DNA follows: TGTGCCAGCAGTCCCCTCCCCTTGGGCGCGGGGTCTGGGGCCAACGTCCTGACTTTC. Its protein is CASSPLPLGAGSGANVLTF. The chain couples TRBV6-6 to TRBJ2-6, with a weak D call TRBD2 (6 bases). The CDR3 length is 19 residues. Trimming took off 5 bases at V and 1 base at J, with 21 bases between the two ends. From germline, CDR1 is MNHNY and CDR2 SVGAGI (reference sequence).

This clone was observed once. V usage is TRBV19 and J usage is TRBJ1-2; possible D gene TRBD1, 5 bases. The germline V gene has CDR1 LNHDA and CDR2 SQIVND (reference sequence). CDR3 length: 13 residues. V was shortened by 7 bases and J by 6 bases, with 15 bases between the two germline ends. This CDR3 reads CASTLRGGDGYTF. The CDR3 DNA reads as TGTGCCAGTACCTTAAGGGGTGGGGATGGCTACACCTTC.

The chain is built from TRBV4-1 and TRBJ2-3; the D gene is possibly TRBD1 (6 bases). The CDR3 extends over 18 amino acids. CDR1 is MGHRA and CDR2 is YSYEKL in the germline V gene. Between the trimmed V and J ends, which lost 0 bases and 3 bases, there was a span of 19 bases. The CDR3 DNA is TGCGCCAGCAGCCAAGAATATGCAGCAACAGGGAATACAGATACGCAGTATTTT. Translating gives CASSQEYAATGNTDTQYF.

The CDR3 spells CASSLGTGGLRSQYF. The CDR3 nucleotides read TGCGCCAGCAGCTTGGGGACAGGGGGCCTTCGGTCGCAGTACTTC. V gene TRBV5-1 combines with J gene TRBJ2-7; 11 positions agree with TRBD1. V gave up 0 bases and J gave up 9 bases; unmatched junction bases: 8. The germline CDR1 and CDR2 sequences are SGHRS and YFSETQ. There are 15 residues in the CDR3.

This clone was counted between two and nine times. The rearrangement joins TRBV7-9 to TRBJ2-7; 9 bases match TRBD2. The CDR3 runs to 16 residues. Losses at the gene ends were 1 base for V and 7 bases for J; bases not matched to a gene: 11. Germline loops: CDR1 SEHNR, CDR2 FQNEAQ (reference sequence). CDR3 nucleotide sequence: TGTGCCAGCAGCTTAGGATTGGGCGGGAGGGCCAGAGAGCAGTACTTC. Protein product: CASSLGLGGRAREQYF.

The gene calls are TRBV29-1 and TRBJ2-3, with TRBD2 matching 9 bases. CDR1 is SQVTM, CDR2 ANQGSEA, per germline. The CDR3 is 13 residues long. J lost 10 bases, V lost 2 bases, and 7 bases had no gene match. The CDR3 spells CSVEMASGTPQYF. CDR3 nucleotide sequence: TGCAGCGTTGAAATGGCTAGCGGGACTCCGCAGTATTTT.

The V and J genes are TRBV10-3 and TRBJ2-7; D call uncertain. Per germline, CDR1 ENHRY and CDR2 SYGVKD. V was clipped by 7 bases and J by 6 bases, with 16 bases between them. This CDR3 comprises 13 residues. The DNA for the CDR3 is TGTGCCATCAACTCCTTGCGAGGCGGCGAGCAGTACTTC. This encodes CAINSLRGGEQYF.

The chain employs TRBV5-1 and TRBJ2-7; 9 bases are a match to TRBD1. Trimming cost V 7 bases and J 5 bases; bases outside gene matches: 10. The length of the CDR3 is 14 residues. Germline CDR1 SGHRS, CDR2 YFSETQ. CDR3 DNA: TGCGCCAGCTCCCCCGGGACAGGGTTCGACGAGCAGTACTTC. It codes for CASSPGTGFDEQYF.

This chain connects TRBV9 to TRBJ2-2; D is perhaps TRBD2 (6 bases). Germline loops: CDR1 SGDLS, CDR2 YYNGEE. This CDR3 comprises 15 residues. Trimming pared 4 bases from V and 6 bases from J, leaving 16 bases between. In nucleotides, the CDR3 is TGTGCCAGCAGCCCCACGGAGGGTCATGCCGGGGAGCTGTTTTTT. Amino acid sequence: CASSPTEGHAGELFF.

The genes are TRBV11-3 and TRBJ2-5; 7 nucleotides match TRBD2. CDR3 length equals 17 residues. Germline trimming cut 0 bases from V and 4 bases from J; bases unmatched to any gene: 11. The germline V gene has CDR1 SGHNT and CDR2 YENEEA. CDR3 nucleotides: TGTGCCAGCAGCTTAGATCGCAGGCGGGAGTCCAGAGAGACCCAGTACTTC. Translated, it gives CASSLDRRRESRETQYF.

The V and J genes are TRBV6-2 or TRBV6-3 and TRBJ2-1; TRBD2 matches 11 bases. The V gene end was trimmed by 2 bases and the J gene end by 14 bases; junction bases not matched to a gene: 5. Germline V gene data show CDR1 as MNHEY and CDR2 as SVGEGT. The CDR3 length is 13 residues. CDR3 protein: CASSYTSGSLEFF. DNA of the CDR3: TGTGCCAGCAGTTACACTAGCGGGAGTCTGGAGTTCTTC.

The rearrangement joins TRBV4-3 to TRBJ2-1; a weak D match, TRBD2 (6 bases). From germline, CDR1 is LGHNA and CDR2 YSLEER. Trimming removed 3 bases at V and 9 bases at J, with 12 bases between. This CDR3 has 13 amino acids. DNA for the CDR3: TGCGCCAGCAGCCAGAGACTAGTCGGTGAGCAGTTCTTC. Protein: CASSQRLVGEQFF.

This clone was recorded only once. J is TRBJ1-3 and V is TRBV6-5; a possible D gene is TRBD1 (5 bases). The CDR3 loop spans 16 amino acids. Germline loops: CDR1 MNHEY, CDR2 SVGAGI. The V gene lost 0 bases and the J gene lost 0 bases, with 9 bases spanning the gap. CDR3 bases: TGTGCCAGCAGTTACTCTCCAGGGTCCTCTGGAAACACCATATATTTT. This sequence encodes CASSYSPGSSGNTIYF.

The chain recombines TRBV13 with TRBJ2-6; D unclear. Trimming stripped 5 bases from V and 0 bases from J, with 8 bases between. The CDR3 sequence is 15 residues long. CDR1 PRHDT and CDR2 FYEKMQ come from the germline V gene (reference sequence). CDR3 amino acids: CASSPTASGANVLTF. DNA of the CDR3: TGTGCCAGCAGCCCAACAGCCTCTGGGGCCAACGTCCTGACTTTC.

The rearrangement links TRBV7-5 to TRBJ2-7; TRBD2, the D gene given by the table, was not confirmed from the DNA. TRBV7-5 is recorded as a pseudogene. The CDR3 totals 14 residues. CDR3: CAGRVRDGIGEQYF. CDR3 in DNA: TGTGCCGGACGGGTCAGAGACGGGATTGGGGAGCAGTACTTC.

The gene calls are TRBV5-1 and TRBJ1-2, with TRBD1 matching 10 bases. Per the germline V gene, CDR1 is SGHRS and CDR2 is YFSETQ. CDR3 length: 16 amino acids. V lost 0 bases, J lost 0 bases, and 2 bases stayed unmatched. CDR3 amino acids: CASSLEGTGANYGYTF. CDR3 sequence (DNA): TGCGCCAGCAGCTTGGAAGGGACAGGGGCTAACTATGGCTACACCTTC. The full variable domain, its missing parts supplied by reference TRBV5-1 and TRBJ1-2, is KAGVTQTPRYLIKTRGQQVTLSCSPISGHRSVSWYQQTPGQGLQFLFEYFSETQRNKGNFPGRFSGRQFSNSRSEMNVSTLELGDSALYLCASSLEGTGANYGYTFGSGTRLTVV.

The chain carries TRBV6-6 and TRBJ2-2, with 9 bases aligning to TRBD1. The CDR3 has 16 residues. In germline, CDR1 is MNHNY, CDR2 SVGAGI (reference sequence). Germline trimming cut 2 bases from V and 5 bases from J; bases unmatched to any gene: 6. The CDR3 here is CASSYVPGTGTGELFF. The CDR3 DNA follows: TGTGCCAGCAGTTACGTTCCCGGGACAGGGACCGGGGAGCTGTTTTTT.

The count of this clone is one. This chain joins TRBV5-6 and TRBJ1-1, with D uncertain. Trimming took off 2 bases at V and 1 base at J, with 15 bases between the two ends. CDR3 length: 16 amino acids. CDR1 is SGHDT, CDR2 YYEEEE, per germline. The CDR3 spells CASSLEVGAWNTEAFF. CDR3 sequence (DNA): TGTGCCAGCAGCTTAGAAGTGGGCGCCTGGAACACTGAAGCTTTCTTT. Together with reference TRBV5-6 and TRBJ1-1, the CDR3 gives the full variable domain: DAGVTQSPTHLIKTRGQQVTLRCSPKSGHDTVSWYQQALGQGPQFIFQYYEEEERQRGNFPDRFSGHQFPNYSSELNVNALLLGDSALYLCASSLEVGAWNTEAFFGQGTRLTVV.

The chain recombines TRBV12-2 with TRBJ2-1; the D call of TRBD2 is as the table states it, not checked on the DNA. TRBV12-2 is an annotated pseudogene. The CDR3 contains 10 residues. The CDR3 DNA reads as TGTGCAAGTCGCTTACGGGAGCAGTTCTTC. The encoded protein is CASRLREQFF.